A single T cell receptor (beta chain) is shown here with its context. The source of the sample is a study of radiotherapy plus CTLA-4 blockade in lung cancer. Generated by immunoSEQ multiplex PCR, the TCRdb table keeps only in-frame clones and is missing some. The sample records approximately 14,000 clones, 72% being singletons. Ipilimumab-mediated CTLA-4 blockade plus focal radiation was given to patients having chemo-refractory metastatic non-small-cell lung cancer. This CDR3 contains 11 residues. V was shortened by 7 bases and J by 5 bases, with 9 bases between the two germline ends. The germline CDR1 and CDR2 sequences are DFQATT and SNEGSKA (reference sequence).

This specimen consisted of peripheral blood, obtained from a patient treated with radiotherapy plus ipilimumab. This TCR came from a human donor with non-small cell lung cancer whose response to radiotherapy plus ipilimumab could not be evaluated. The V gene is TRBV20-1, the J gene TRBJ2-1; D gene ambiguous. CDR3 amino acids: CSERRNNEQFF. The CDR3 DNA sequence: TGCAGTGAGAGGCGGAACAATGAGCAGTTCTTC.